This passage covers 26 T cell receptor beta chains from one sample sequenced in a study of T cell responses to AZD1222 COVID-19 vaccine (dated by TCRdb to 2020 to 2022). In the paper's terms, the time point label means: baseline before first vaccination. The library relied on the immunoSEQ multiplex PCR assay. In its TCRdb copy, this immuneACCESS table keeps in-frame sequences only and misses some clones. Where compared with another copy, unresolved V genes explain less than half of these, and the others have no known cause. The sample table holds 90,000 to 100,000 clones, of which 85% to 90% were seen once. Approximately 3.7% of the sample lies in the top ten. Sequences were derived from peripheral blood, sampled on day 0 of AZD1222 vaccination. These receptors came from an adult in good health.

This rearrangement joins TRBV28 to TRBJ1-3; D uncertain. This CDR3 has 17 amino acids. V lost 2 bases and J 2 bases, leaving 16 bases between the germline ends. Germline-derived CDR1 and CDR2 are MDHEN and SYDVKM. The DNA of the CDR3 is TGTGCCAGCAGTTTAAACGCAGGCGCAGCGGCTGGAAACACCATATATTTT. Residues: CASSLNAGAAAGNTIYF.

The chain has TRBV4-1 and TRBJ2-5; 8 bases fit TRBD1. Germline loops: CDR1 MGHRA, CDR2 YSYEKL. V lost 7 bases, J lost 3 bases, and 4 bases stayed unmatched. The CDR3 spans 13 residues. The CDR3: CASNPTGEETQYF. The CDR3 DNA is TGCGCCAGCAATCCGACAGGGGAAGAGACCCAGTACTTC.

V is TRBV7-2 and J is TRBJ2-1; D call uncertain. The CDR3 totals 14 residues. The germline gives CDR1 SGHTA, CDR2 FQGNSA. Trimming cost V 1 base and J 13 bases, with 17 bases left between them. The CDR3 region has the DNA TGTGCCAGCAGCTTAGAGCTTAGTTCCGGCTTACAGTTCTTC. It is translated as CASSLELSSGLQFF.

This clone occurred many times. This chain connects TRBV7-2 to TRBJ1-3, with 8 positions matching TRBD1. The CDR3 runs to 17 residues. Germline V CDR1 and CDR2: SGHTA, FQGNSA. The V segment lost 3 bases and the J segment 4 bases; nucleotides outside the gene matches: 11. CDR3: CASSLFPRGLGGNTIYF. The CDR3 region has the DNA TGTGCCAGCAGCTTGTTTCCCAGGGGGCTTGGAGGAAACACCATATATTTT. Using reference TRBV7-2 and TRBJ1-3 for the parts outside the CDR3, the full variable domain is GAGVSQSPSNKVTEKGKDVELRCDPISGHTALYWYRQSLGQGLEFLIYFQGNSAPDKSGLPSDRFSAERTGGSVSTLTIQRTQQEDSAVYLCASSLFPRGLGGNTIYFGEGSWLTVV.

J is TRBJ2-3 and V is TRBV19; no reliable D call. The CDR3 contains 13 residues. The germline V and J ends were trimmed by 3 bases and 7 bases, with 11 bases remaining between them. The germline V gene encodes CDR1 LNHDA and CDR2 SQIVND (reference sequence). The CDR3 spells CASSMVRWNTQYF. CDR3 in DNA: TGTGCCAGTAGTATGGTTAGGTGGAATACGCAGTATTTT.

The J gene is TRBJ1-5, the V gene TRBV19; D is unresolved. CDR1 LNHDA and CDR2 SQIVND come from the germline V gene (reference sequence). The CDR3 totals 17 residues. Trimming removed 5 bases at V and 1 base at J, with 18 bases between. The CDR3 spells CASSRDTAVGSNQPQHF. The CDR3 DNA follows: TGTGCCAGTAGTCGAGACACAGCCGTGGGGAGCAATCAGCCCCAGCATTTT.

J is TRBJ2-1 and V is TRBV13, with D possibly TRBD1 on 5 matching bases. Germline V gene data show CDR1 as PRHDT and CDR2 as FYEKMQ (reference sequence). This CDR3 has 16 residues. Trimming took 4 bases from V and 3 from J, leaving 16 bases between them. CDR3 DNA: TGTGCCAGCAGCTCGTCTAGGGGTCCCAGCTACAATGAGCAGTTCTTC. Protein sequence: CASSSSRGPSYNEQFF.

CDR3 amino acids: CASSRIQGFYEQYF. The CDR3 DNA sequence: TGTGCCAGCAGTCGCATACAGGGTTTTTACGAGCAGTACTTC. V is TRBV6-5 and J is TRBJ2-7; D may be TRBD1 (6 bases). The CDR3 totals 14 residues. Germline assignment: CDR1 MNHEY and CDR2 SVGAGI. Trimming removed 5 bases from V and 4 bases from J, with 15 bases in between.

This chain links TRBV6-6 with TRBJ1-4; D gene unclear. The CDR3 totals 14 residues. Germline V gene data show CDR1 as MNHNY and CDR2 as SVGAGI (reference sequence). Deletions cut 5 bases from V and 13 bases from J, with 20 bases between. The DNA of the CDR3 is TGTGCCAGCAGTCCCCGGAGCGGTCCCAAAGGACTGTTTTTT. It encodes CASSPRSGPKGLFF.

This clone was seen a few times. Here the CDR3 reads CASSQDRGATEAFF. CDR3 sequence (DNA): TGCGCCAGCAGCCAAGACAGGGGTGCCACTGAAGCTTTCTTT. The chain uses TRBV4-3 and TRBJ1-1, with D perhaps matching TRBD1 (6 bases). This CDR3 spans 14 amino acids. V lost 0 bases, J lost 4 bases, and 9 bases lay in between. Germline CDR1 reads LGHNA; CDR2 reads YSLEER.

The chain couples TRBV9 to TRBJ2-1; a weak D match, TRBD2 (5 bases). Per the germline V gene, CDR1 is SGDLS and CDR2 is YYNGEE. V gave up 4 bases and J gave up 11 bases, with 19 bases separating them. This CDR3 contains 14 residues. In nucleotides, the CDR3 is TGTGCCAGCAGCCCTCAACCGAGCGGCGGCAAGCAGTTCTTC. Amino acids: CASSPQPSGGKQFF. Variable domain in full (rest from reference TRBV9 and TRBJ2-1): DSGVTQTPKHLITATGQRVTLRCSPRSGDLSVYWYQQSLDQGLQFLIQYYNGEERAKGNILERFSAQQFPDLHSELNLSSLELGDSALYFCASSPQPSGGKQFFGPGTRLTVL.

The chain uses TRBV6-5 and TRBJ1-2; D gene unclear. Trimming left V 8 bases short and J 3 bases short, with 19 bases between. CDR3 length equals 15 residues. CDR1 and CDR2 from the germline V gene are MNHEY and SVGAGI. CDR3 residues: CASGGSPSSYYGYTF. DNA of the CDR3: TGTGCCAGCGGAGGTTCACCGTCGTCTTACTATGGCTACACCTTC.

The chain combines TRBV5-1 with TRBJ2-7; D possibly corresponds to TRBD2 (5 bases). Trimming pared 4 bases from V and 3 bases from J, leaving 11 bases between. The CDR3 length is 13 residues. CDR1 and CDR2 from the germline V gene are SGHRS and YFSETQ. The CDR3 nucleotides are TGCGCCAGCAGCCCTGGACGGGACTACGAGCAGTACTTC. Its translation is CASSPGRDYEQYF.

This clone was counted once. V usage is TRBV25-1 and J usage is TRBJ1-6; no reliable D call. Per the germline V gene, CDR1 is MGHDK and CDR2 is SYGVNS. There are 16 residues in the CDR3. The V and J ends lost 7 bases and 0 bases respectively, with 13 bases between them. This CDR3 reads CASTPDESSYNSPLHF. The CDR3 DNA sequence: TGTGCCAGCACTCCGGACGAGAGCTCCTATAATTCACCCCTCCACTTT. Using reference TRBV25-1 and TRBJ1-6 for the parts outside the CDR3, the full variable domain is EADIYQTPRYLVIGTGKKITLECSQTMGHDKMYWYQQDPGMELHLIHYSYGVNSTEKGDLSSESTVSRIRTEHFPLTLESARPSHTSQYLCASTPDESSYNSPLHFGNGTRLTVT.

This clone was observed once. The chain couples TRBV7-2 to TRBJ2-7, with 8 bases aligning to TRBD2. The V and J ends lost 6 bases and 7 bases, in that order; junction bases with no gene match: 17. CDR3 length: 16 residues. Per the germline V gene, CDR1 is SGHTA and CDR2 is FQGNSA. CDR3 protein: CASRDRGGTVWGEQYF. As DNA, the CDR3 is TGTGCCAGCAGAGATCGGGGGGGGACTGTCTGGGGAGAGCAGTACTTC. The full variable domain, in which reference TRBV7-2 and TRBJ2-7 provide the parts outside the CDR3, is GAGVSQSPSNKVTEKGKDVELRCDPISGHTALYWYRQSLGQGLEFLIYFQGNSAPDKSGLPSDRFSAERTGGSVSTLTIQRTQQEDSAVYLCASRDRGGTVWGEQYFGPGTRLTVT.

The chain uses TRBV10-3 and TRBJ2-2, with TRBD1 matching 12 bases. The CDR3 has 16 amino acids. Germline CDR1 reads ENHRY; CDR2 reads SYGVKD. The V and J ends lost 0 bases and 8 bases, in that order; junction bases with no gene match: 4. DNA of the CDR3: TGTGCCATCAGTGAGTCGGGACAGGGGGCTACGGGGGAGCTGTTTTTT. Translating it yields CAISESGQGATGELFF.

The chain has TRBV27 and TRBJ2-7, with D unresolved. CDR3 size: 16 residues. Germline loops: CDR1 MNHEY, CDR2 SMNVEV (reference sequence). Trimming took 4 bases from V and 0 from J, leaving 16 bases between them. CDR3 in amino acids: CASSSPRSSGSYEQYF. The CDR3 bases are TGTGCCAGCAGTTCGCCCAGATCGTCCGGCTCCTACGAGCAGTACTTC.

This chain uses TRBV11-2 with TRBJ2-5, with D possibly being TRBD2 (6 bases). The germline gives CDR1 SGHAT, CDR2 FQNNGV. The CDR3 is 13 amino acids. V was trimmed by 5 bases and J by 3 bases, leaving 10 bases between them. CDR3 in amino acids: CASSDSGEETQYF. The DNA for the CDR3 is TGTGCCAGCAGCGATAGCGGAGAAGAGACCCAGTACTTC.

The chain uses TRBV7-2 and TRBJ2-7; D unresolved. The V end lost 5 bases, the J end lost 2 bases, and 16 bases lay between the germline ends. The germline gives CDR1 SGHTA, CDR2 FQGNSA. CDR3 length equals 15 residues. CDR3 residues: CASSTRVEGTYEQYF. Written as DNA, the CDR3 is TGTGCCAGCAGCACCCGGGTGGAAGGGACCTACGAGCAGTACTTC.

This rearrangement joins TRBV7-6 to TRBJ1-2; tentatively, D is TRBD1 (5 bases). CDR1 is SGHVS, CDR2 FNYEAQ, per germline. CDR3 length equals 17 residues. V lost 2 bases and J lost 8, with 24 bases in between. The CDR3 loop reads CASSLSLRQRDGPGYTF. CDR3 DNA sequence: TGTGCCAGCAGCTTAAGCCTTCGGCAGAGGGACGGACCCGGCTACACCTTC.

J is TRBJ2-3 and V is TRBV5-8; TRBD1 or TRBD2 may be the D gene (5 bases each). V lost 3 bases and J lost 5, with 16 bases in between. The CDR3 consists of 15 residues. CDR1 and CDR2 (germline): SGHTS, YDEGEE. CDR3 nucleotide sequence: TGTGCCAGCAGCTGGGACGGCGGAGCCGGAGATACGCAGTATTTT. It translates to CASSWDGGAGDTQYF.

V and J are TRBV2 and TRBJ1-5; D might be TRBD1 (6 bases). Germline loops: CDR1 SNHLY, CDR2 FYNNEI. The V end was cut by 4 bases, the J end by 2 bases, with 15 bases between. CDR3 size: 16 residues. CDR3 loop: CASSANRVMGNQPQHF. As DNA, the CDR3 is TGTGCCAGCAGTGCCAACAGGGTTATGGGCAATCAGCCCCAGCATTTT.

J is TRBJ1-5 and V is TRBV7-8, with a tentative D call TRBD1 (6 bases). V lost 0 bases to trimming and J lost 9 bases, with 15 bases between them. In germline, CDR1 is SGHVS, CDR2 FQNEAQ. The CDR3 covers 15 residues. In DNA form, the CDR3 reads TGTGCCAGCAGCTTAGCGGCCCGGGGGCTGGGGCCCCAGCATTTT. Its translation is CASSLAARGLGPQHF.

The J gene is TRBJ2-7, the V gene TRBV13, with TRBD2 identical over 7 bases. CDR1 is PRHDT and CDR2 is FYEKMQ in the germline V gene (reference sequence). Losses at the gene ends were 2 bases for V and 8 bases for J; bases not matched to a gene: 15. CDR3 length: 16 amino acids. The CDR3 sequence is CASSLYGWEGMDQQYF. DNA for the CDR3: TGTGCCAGCAGCTTATATGGGTGGGAGGGTATGGATCAGCAGTACTTC.

The genes are TRBV14 and TRBJ2-5, with TRBD1 matching 10 bases. The CDR3 loop spans 18 amino acids. Germline V gene data show CDR1 as SGHDN and CDR2 as FVKESK. V trimming: 5 bases; J trimming: 0 bases; junction bases outside the gene matches: 12. The CDR3 DNA is TGTGCCAGCAGCTTTTACTACGGGACAGGGGTTTACCAAGAGACCCAGTACTTC. Translating gives CASSFYYGTGVYQETQYF.

The chain is built from TRBV5-1 and TRBJ2-7; D not resolved. The V gene's germline CDR1 is SGHRS and CDR2 YFSETQ. This CDR3 contains 13 residues. V was clipped by 4 bases and J by 3 bases, with 11 bases between them. CDR3 protein: CASSPKPDYEQYF. The CDR3 bases are TGCGCCAGCAGCCCCAAACCGGACTACGAGCAGTACTTC.